One and the same sample provided the 13 T cell receptor beta chains below, sequenced in a study of OX40 agonist ivuxolimab in advanced cancers. TCRdb's table, derived via immunoSEQ multiplex PCR, lists solely in-frame clones and lacks some. The repertoire includes about 22,000 clones, around 84% of them detected once, and roughly 36% sits in the top ten. The material was CD4+ or CD8+ T cells sorted from blood, obtained in a trial of the OX40 agonist ivuxolimab. These receptors originate from an adult with an advanced solid tumor such as melanoma, head and neck, liver or kidney cancer.

The sample holds one count of this clone. The rearrangement uses TRBV28 and TRBJ2-5, with D unclear. Germline values: CDR1 MDHEN, CDR2 SYDVKM. The V and J ends lost 2 bases and 2 bases respectively, with 12 bases between them. The CDR3 covers 15 residues. The CDR3 sequence is CASSLGWAEQETQYF. CDR3 nucleotides: TGTGCCAGCAGTTTAGGGTGGGCGGAACAAGAGACCCAGTACTTC.

This clone was detected a few times. The gene calls are TRBV7-9 and TRBJ1-1, with no clear D. The V gene lost 5 bases and the J gene lost 0 bases, with 10 bases spanning the gap. The CDR3 covers 14 residues. Germline V lookup: CDR1 SEHNR, CDR2 FQNEAQ (reference sequence). The CDR3 DNA reads TGTGCCAGCAGCGCCCGGGATCTGAACACTGAAGCTTTCTTT. It specifies CASSARDLNTEAFF.

Turning to this clone: Compared with germline, one end of the junction differs, possibly owing to a read error. The chain uses TRBV7-7 and TRBJ2-3; 8 nucleotides line up with TRBD2. This CDR3 region has 16 residues. CDR1 is SSHAT, CDR2 FNYEAQ, per germline (reference sequence). CDR3 DNA sequence: TGTGCTAGCAGCTTAGGAGGGCAGCGGGAGTCAGATACGCAGTATTTT. Protein: CASSLGGQRESDTQYF.

This clone appeared a few times. This sequence joins TRBV7-9 and TRBJ2-3; TRBD2 aligns across 13 bases. CDR3 length: 17 residues. Germline-derived CDR1 and CDR2 are SEHNR and FQNEAQ (reference sequence). The V segment lost 7 bases and the J segment 5 bases; nucleotides outside the gene matches: 12. The CDR3 coding sequence is TGTGCCAGCATGGGGACTAGCGGGATTACGACAGGAGATACGCAGTATTTT. It specifies CASMGTSGITTGDTQYF.

The rearrangement uses TRBV27 and TRBJ2-5; D not certain. CDR1 and CDR2 from the germline V gene are MNHEY and SMNVEV (reference sequence). V lost 4 bases to trimming and J lost 3 bases, with 3 bases between them. The CDR3 is 11 amino acids. The CDR3 region is CASSSEETQYF. Here the CDR3 DNA reads TGTGCCAGCAGTTCGGAAGAGACCCAGTACTTC.

V is TRBV5-1 and J is TRBJ2-7, with a tentative D call TRBD2 (5 bases). CDR3 size: 15 residues. The germline V and J ends were trimmed by 4 bases and 0 bases, with 14 bases remaining between them. The germline CDR1 and CDR2 sequences are SGHRS and YFSETQ. The CDR3 coding sequence is TGCGCCAGCAGCGGTGGGAGCTCGAGCTCCTACGAGCAGTACTTC. Amino acid sequence: CASSGGSSSSYEQYF. The entire variable domain, with the rest obtained from reference TRBV5-1 and TRBJ2-7, is as follows: KAGVTQTPRYLIKTRGQQVTLSCSPISGHRSVSWYQQTPGQGLQFLFEYFSETQRNKGNFPGRFSGRQFSNSRSEMNVSTLELGDSALYLCASSGGSSSSYEQYFGPGTRLTVT.

The gene calls are TRBV7-9 and TRBJ1-1; the D gene is possibly TRBD1 (6 bases). V was clipped by 1 base and J by 1 base, with 10 bases between them. The CDR3 is 15 amino acids. Germline V lookup: CDR1 SEHNR, CDR2 FQNEAQ (reference sequence). In nucleotides, the CDR3 is TGTGCCAGCAGCTTAGTGGGGGGGCCGAACACTGAAGCTTTCTTT. It yields the protein CASSLVGGPNTEAFF.

V gene TRBV5-1 combines with J gene TRBJ2-3; 11 bases fit TRBD2. J gave up 5 bases and V 5 bases, and 16 bases lay outside the gene matches. CDR3 size: 18 residues. Looked up from germline, CDR1 is SGHRS and CDR2 is YFSETQ. CDR3 sequence: CASRDFETSGSMIDTQYF. In DNA form, the CDR3 reads TGCGCCAGCAGGGACTTCGAAACTAGCGGGAGTATGATAGATACGCAGTATTTT. The full variable domain, completed using reference TRBV5-1 and TRBJ2-3, is KAGVTQTPRYLIKTRGQQVTLSCSPISGHRSVSWYQQTPGQGLQFLFEYFSETQRNKGNFPGRFSGRQFSNSRSEMNVSTLELGDSALYLCASRDFETSGSMIDTQYFGPGTRLTVL.

This chain links TRBV27 with TRBJ2-5, with D uncertain. The J call could be wrong; TRBJ2-7 is a better fit for the DNA end. Germline loops: CDR1 MNHEY, CDR2 SMNVEV (reference sequence). This CDR3 spans 14 amino acids. The CDR3 region has the DNA TGTGCCAGCAGTTTGAAGAAAAGCTCCTACGAGCAGTACTTC. Translated: CASSLKKSSYEQYF.

This clone was recorded only once. This chain connects TRBV7-9 to TRBJ2-7, with a tentative D call TRBD2 (6 bases). V lost 8 bases and J lost 3, with 11 bases in between. The CDR3 has 12 amino acids. The germline V gene has CDR1 SEHNR and CDR2 FQNEAQ (reference sequence). CDR3 sequence: CASGGRDYEQYF. The CDR3 DNA reads TGTGCCAGCGGAGGGCGCGACTACGAGCAGTACTTC.

In regard to this clone: Other DNA sequences of this sample code for an identical CDR3. The chain is built from TRBV25-1 and TRBJ2-1; 12 bases line up with TRBD2. V gave up 3 bases and J gave up 2 bases; unmatched junction bases: 8. The CDR3 has 18 amino acids. Germline CDR1 and CDR2: MGHDK and SYGVNS. The CDR3 nucleotides read TGTGCCAGCAGTGAGGTCGCTAGCGGGAGGGCCGCCTACAATGAGCAGTTCTTC. Translation: CASSEVASGRAAYNEQFF. The complete variable domain, with remaining parts taken from reference TRBV25-1 and TRBJ2-1, reads EADIYQTPRYLVIGTGKKITLECSQTMGHDKMYWYQQDPGMELHLIHYSYGVNSTEKGDLSSESTVSRIRTEHFPLTLESARPSHTSQYLCASSEVASGRAAYNEQFFGPGTRLTVL.

The chain combines TRBV5-1 with TRBJ2-7; either TRBD1 or TRBD2 may supply D (5 bases each). V was clipped by 1 base and J by 7 bases, with 15 bases between them. The CDR3 contains 14 residues. Germline V CDR1 and CDR2: SGHRS, YFSETQ. CDR3: CASSLLGGWGEQYF. DNA for the CDR3: TGCGCCAGCAGCTTGTTAGGAGGATGGGGGGAGCAGTACTTC. Looking up the rest from reference TRBV5-1 and TRBJ2-7 gives the full variable domain: KAGVTQTPRYLIKTRGQQVTLSCSPISGHRSVSWYQQTPGQGLQFLFEYFSETQRNKGNFPGRFSGRQFSNSRSEMNVSTLELGDSALYLCASSLLGGWGEQYFGPGTRLTVT.

The chain links TRBV6-5 to TRBJ2-1, with 8 bases identical to TRBD2. V lost 6 bases and J lost 6; bases outside the gene matches: 10. The CDR3 spans 15 residues. Germline V gene data show CDR1 as MNHEY and CDR2 as SVGAGI. CDR3 in DNA: TGTGCCAGCAGCAACAGAGCGGGAGCGGTCAATGAGCAGTTCTTC. It codes for CASSNRAGAVNEQFF.